The source of this TCR beta chain is a study of Ad26.COV2.S vaccination and SARS-CoV-2 variants. Study details: Trial arm assignment for the donor was COV1001 Ad26.COV2.S.

TCRdb keeps only in-frame clones here, not all; method: immunoSEQ multiplex PCR. The table lists under 600,000 clones, 80% to 90% of them singletons. Germline V CDR1 and CDR2: LGHNT, FRNRAP. V was pared by 6 bases and J by 4 bases, with 10 bases between. This CDR3 is built from 13 residues. Treatment given: around 19 received Ad26.COV2.S at low or high dose, single or two shots; a few received placebo; per-sample allocation not given. Sampling took place 63 days after the first vaccine or placebo injection. This sequence joins TRBV12-5 and TRBJ2-1; D might be TRBD1 (7 bases). The sequence derives from a person between 18 and 59 years old who received the Ad26.COV2.S COVID-19 vaccine or a placebo. The sample was peripheral blood, taken in a trial of Ad26.COV2.S vaccine versus placebo. CDR3 region: CASGSGGYNEQFF. CDR3 in DNA: TGTGCTAGTGGATCAGGGGGGTACAATGAGCAGTTCTTC.